Sequencing of this T cell receptor beta chain was carried out in a study of beta chain features in type 1 diabetes. Study background: Examination spanned approximately 110 million sorted cells from all samples. Findings of the study overall: The study found fewer insertions and more deletions at VDJ junctions in type 1 diabetes patients. Among all four CD4+ subsets, Type 1 diabetes patients had TCRB CDR3s that were moderately but significantly shorter.

Turning to this clone: Its cognate antigen is unknown.

TCRB transcripts that were expressed got sequenced, as all of the isolated RNA had been reverse transcribed. Read counts averaged roughly 3.7 million for samples of naive, central memory and regulatory T cells. Method: immunoSEQ multiplex PCR; TCRdb's copy keeps in-frame clones and lacks some. The table lists roughly 150,000 clones, around 9% of them singletons. V was clipped by 0 bases and J by 5 bases, with 14 bases between them. This CDR3 is 15 amino acids long. CDR1 SGHDT and CDR2 YYEEEE come from the germline V gene. This TCR came from a woman in her twenties or thirties with type 1 diabetes. V gene TRBV5-6 combines with J gene TRBJ1-1; D remains unclear. Sequencing was carried out using central memory CD4+ T cells from blood. The CDR3 loop reads CASSLERNTGTEAFF. The CDR3 DNA sequence: TGTGCCAGCAGCTTGGAAAGGAATACGGGTACTGAAGCTTTCTTT.